Listed below are T cell receptor beta chains from one sample, sequenced in a study of blood T cell repertoires in COVID-19. Some clones are missing from TCRdb's copy, which holds only in-frame ones; the method was immunoSEQ multiplex PCR. The top ten clones hold over 7% of a sample with roughly 120,000 clones, roughly nine tenths of them seen once. What was sequenced was peripheral blood. The receptors were gathered from a human donor in a cohort sampled during active COVID-19. Both conserved end residues are part of each CDR3. Fields, in order: J gene, V gene, CDR3 protein.

TRBJ1-5 TRBV27 CASSLQAGGKPQHF
TRBJ2-1 TRBV6-6 CASSPRVSSYNEQFF
TRBJ1-5 TRBV29-1 CSGGQGKGQPQHF
TRBJ1-5 TRBV7-2 CQQPRQGGQPQHF
TRBJ2-5 TRBV30 CAWATSRETQYF
TRBJ2-7 TRBV11-3 CASSLDHGGSYEQYF
TRBJ1-2 TRBV4-1 CASSQGDRDYYGYTF
TRBJ2-1 TRBV3-1/TRBV3-2 CASSQVASGKYNEQFF
TRBJ2-3 TRBV6-2/TRBV6-3 CASSHLISGGRSTDTQYF
TRBJ2-1 TRBV19 CASSPRGKAGGFSYNEQFF
TRBJ1-2 TRBV5-1 CASSPSSGSFYGYTF
TRBJ2-7 TRBV28 CASTFLQGPYEQYF
TRBJ2-7 TRBV11-2 CASSLPTYEQYF
TRBJ2-2 TRBV7-9 CASSPDGGGTGELFF
TRBJ1-1 TRBV7-9 CASRVQGAGEAFF
TRBJ2-2 TRBV6-5 CASSFSHAGNTGELFF
TRBJ2-2 TRBV18 CASSLTPRGQGSTGELFF
TRBJ1-5 TRBV19 CAGSWGPGQPQHF
TRBJ1-1 TRBV2 CASSDKAGEAFF
TRBJ2-7 TRBV15 CATSRERGGRGEQYF
TRBJ1-1 TRBV28 CASREWVSTGTEAFF
TRBJ1-1 TRBV23-1 CASSQDGGQYLFEAFF
TRBJ1-1 TRBV12-3/TRBV12-4 CASNRDTEAFF
TRBJ2-7 TRBV3-1/TRBV3-2 CASSQGREGVENPYEQYF
TRBJ1-1 TRBV7-8 CASSLQRSSEAFF
TRBJ1-5 TRBV4-2 CASSQEGGENNQPQHF
TRBJ2-5 TRBV11-3 CASSSGRGMAETQYF
TRBJ1-4 TRBV6-6 CASSRDWVGTNEKLFF
TRBJ1-4 TRBV27 CASSTSGGSNEKLFF
TRBJ1-3 TRBV19 CASSTGTGNTIYF
TRBJ2-7 TRBV19 CASRGGIESPYEQYF
TRBJ1-2 TRBV29-1 CSALGQGDGYTF
TRBJ2-5 TRBV2 CASSLNGLAGQETQYF
TRBJ1-6 TRBV25-1 CASSEWSSPLHF
TRBJ1-2 TRBV27 CASRRADSQINYGYTF